The 30 T cell receptor beta chains below all came from one sample that was sequenced in a study of blood T cell repertoires in COVID-19. Sequenced by immunoSEQ multiplex PCR; TCRdb stores in-frame clones only, minus some. The sample includes around 100,000 clones, approximately 90% of them seen just once. The source material was peripheral blood. These receptors originate from a man in his fifties or sixties in a cohort sampled during active COVID-19.

This clone appeared a single time. V gene TRBV4-2 combines with J gene TRBJ2-1, with 9 bases aligning to TRBD2. Germline V gene sequence: CDR1 LGHNA, CDR2 YNFKEQ. This CDR3 contains 15 residues. The junction had 10 bases not matched to a gene; V was cut back by 4 bases and J by 9 bases. The chain's CDR3 is CASSPRRGGQVEQFF. The DNA for the CDR3 is TGTGCCAGCAGCCCACGGCGGGGGGGCCAGGTTGAGCAGTTCTTC.

V usage is TRBV2 and J usage is TRBJ2-1; possibly TRBD1 for D (7 bases). The CDR3 runs to 17 residues. Trimming removed 0 bases from V and 7 bases from J, with 19 bases in between. Germline assignment: CDR1 SNHLY and CDR2 FYNNEI. The CDR3 spells CASSEAGGGENSNEQFF. For the CDR3, the DNA is TGTGCCAGCAGTGAAGCCGGAGGGGGCGAGAATAGTAATGAGCAGTTCTTC.

This sequence joins TRBV15 and TRBJ1-6; D is unresolved. This CDR3 is built from 16 residues. Germline V gene lookup returns CDR1 LNHNV and CDR2 YYDKDF (reference sequence). With 0 bases removed from V and 7 bases from J, the gap between germline ends came to 13 bases. In DNA form, the CDR3 reads TGTGCCACCAGCAGAGATCCCGGAGCTTCCAATTCACCCCTCCACTTT. It encodes CATSRDPGASNSPLHF.

This clone was counted once. In nucleotides, the CDR3 is TGTGCCACCAGTGACGGACAGGGTAAAGAGACCCAGTACTTC. Translating it yields CATSDGQGKETQYF. The V gene is TRBV24-1, the J gene TRBJ2-5, with 8 bases identical to TRBD1. In germline, CDR1 is KGHDR, CDR2 SFDVKD. The V gene end was trimmed by 4 bases and the J gene end by 3 bases; junction bases not matched to a gene: 3. The CDR3 runs to 14 residues.

The gene calls are TRBV7-9 and TRBJ1-1, with D possibly TRBD1 on 5 matching bases. This CDR3 is 14 amino acids long. Trimming pared 5 bases from V and 0 bases from J, leaving 10 bases between. The germline CDR1 and CDR2 sequences are SEHNR and FQNEAQ (reference sequence). The CDR3 region is CASSLDIMNTEAFF. CDR3 DNA: TGTGCCAGCAGCCTGGACATCATGAACACTGAAGCTTTCTTT.

The rearrangement joins TRBV5-1 to TRBJ2-2, with 7 bases fitting TRBD1. The CDR3 is made up of 13 amino acids. Germline loops: CDR1 SGHRS, CDR2 YFSETQ. Trimming cost V 8 bases and J 6 bases; bases outside gene matches: 7. CDR3 coding DNA: TGCGCCAGTAAGACAGGGACCCCCGGGGAGCTGTTTTTT. Encoded protein: CASKTGTPGELFF.

V and J are TRBV3-1 (or the pseudogene TRBV3-2) and TRBJ2-1; D remains ambiguous. The CDR3 is 12 amino acids. Trimming stripped 6 bases from V and 5 bases from J, with 8 bases between. CDR1 is LGHDT, CDR2 YNNKEL, per germline (reference sequence). The CDR3 region has the DNA TGTGCCAGCAGTCTTATAAACAATGAGCAGTTCTTC. It is translated as CASSLINNEQFF.

The chain couples TRBV7-3 to TRBJ2-2; possible D gene TRBD1, 5 bases. This CDR3 contains 17 residues. Germline CDR1 and CDR2: SGHTA and FQGTGA. The V gene lost 5 bases and the J gene lost 3 bases, with 19 bases spanning the gap. Here the CDR3 DNA reads TGTGCCAGCAGCGCCGATGGTCAGGGTCACGACACCGGGGAGCTGTTTTTT. It encodes CASSADGQGHDTGELFF.

The rearrangement joins TRBV7-2 to TRBJ1-3, with 7 bases aligning to TRBD1. With V trimmed by 4 bases and J by 4 bases, 10 bases remained unmatched. From germline, CDR1 is SGHTA and CDR2 FQGNSA. The CDR3 is made up of 16 amino acids. CDR3 coding DNA: TGTGCCAGCAGCTCATCCTCGACAGGGCGAGGAAACACCATATATTTT. Translated, it gives CASSSSSTGRGNTIYF. The variable domain in full, with the rest retrieved from reference TRBV7-2 and TRBJ1-3, is GAGVSQSPSNKVTEKGKDVELRCDPISGHTALYWYRQSLGQGLEFLIYFQGNSAPDKSGLPSDRFSAERTGGSVSTLTIQRTQQEDSAVYLCASSSSSTGRGNTIYFGEGSWLTVV.

The chain employs TRBV19 and TRBJ1-6; the match to TRBD1 covers 9 bases. The ends lost 5 bases at V and 10 bases at J; junction bases unmatched: 6. The CDR3 runs 14 residues. Per the germline V gene, CDR1 is LNHDA and CDR2 is SQIVND (reference sequence). DNA of the CDR3: TGTGCCAGTAGTGTGGGACAGGGCGGCTCACCCCTCCACTTT. The encoded protein is CASSVGQGGSPLHF.

The chain combines TRBV24-1 with TRBJ2-1; 11 bases fit TRBD2. From germline, CDR1 is KGHDR and CDR2 SFDVKD. With 4 bases clipped from V and 10 bases from J, the junction kept 5 bases outside the gene matches. The length of the CDR3 is 14 residues. CDR3 loop: CATSDPASGGEQFF. In DNA form, the CDR3 reads TGTGCCACCAGTGACCCTGCTAGCGGGGGGGAGCAGTTCTTC.

The chain is built from TRBV6-5 and TRBJ1-3; D is unclear. The germline gives CDR1 MNHEY, CDR2 SVGAGI. The germline V and J ends were trimmed by 6 bases and 8 bases, with 17 bases remaining between them. The CDR3 is made up of 14 amino acids. The CDR3 DNA follows: TGTGCCAGCAGGACGGGAGGCAGCGGGCACACCATATATTTT. It translates to CASRTGGSGHTIYF.

In this sample, this clone turned up a few times. This chain links TRBV29-1 with TRBJ1-1, with a tentative D call TRBD1 (5 bases). The V end lost 4 bases, the J end lost 0 bases, and 6 bases lay between the germline ends. CDR3 length equals 12 residues. CDR1 SQVTM and CDR2 ANQGSEA come from the germline V gene. The CDR3 coding sequence is TGCAGCGTTGGACAGATGAACACTGAAGCTTTCTTT. Amino acids: CSVGQMNTEAFF.

Here the CDR3 reads CASRSGQGVSQYV. The CDR3, as DNA: TGTGCCAGCAGATCCGGACAGGGGGTCTCGCAGTACGTC. The gene calls are TRBV6-6 and TRBJ2-7; 10 bases match TRBD1. The CDR3 length is 13 residues. Germline V gene data show CDR1 as MNHNY and CDR2 as SVGAGI (reference sequence). Trimming cost V 6 bases and J 9 bases; bases outside gene matches: 8.

V is TRBV19 and J is TRBJ2-6, with TRBD1 identical over 10 bases. J was trimmed by 2 bases and V by 5 bases; bases with no gene match: 3. CDR3 length: 16 amino acids. CDR1 and CDR2 (germline): LNHDA, SQIVND (reference sequence). The CDR3 DNA follows: TGTGCCAGTAGTGCCGGACAGGGGGCTGGGGCCAACGTCCTGACTTTC. As protein: CASSAGQGAGANVLTF.

The V call is TRBV18, the J call TRBJ2-5; possibly TRBD2 for D (6 bases). The CDR3 runs 15 residues. Per germline, CDR1 KGHSH and CDR2 LQKENI. The V end was cut by 2 bases, the J end by 3 bases, with 13 bases between. CDR3 residues: CASSPWSGTEETQYF. CDR3 sequence (DNA): TGTGCCAGCTCACCATGGTCCGGGACTGAAGAGACCCAGTACTTC.

This chain uses TRBV6-2 or TRBV6-3 with TRBJ1-2; D is unclear. Germline CDR1 MNHEY, CDR2 SVGEGT. The V end was cut by 6 bases, the J end by 4 bases, with 18 bases between. The CDR3 sequence is 15 residues long. CDR3 residues: CASSPGDGTRYGYTF. CDR3 sequence (DNA): TGTGCCAGCAGCCCCGGAGACGGAACTCGCTATGGCTACACCTTC.

This clone was found once. The chain couples TRBV10-1 to TRBJ2-3, with 10 bases aligning to TRBD2. Germline V gene sequence: CDR1 WNHNN, CDR2 SYGVQD (reference sequence). CDR3 length: 17 residues. Trimming took 6 bases from V and 2 from J; bases not matched to a gene: 11. This CDR3 reads CASSIFTSGVVTDTQYF. The CDR3 region has the DNA TGCGCCAGCAGCATATTCACTAGCGGGGTCGTCACAGATACGCAGTATTTT.

V is TRBV3-1 (or the pseudogene TRBV3-2) and J is TRBJ2-5; 10 bases are a match to TRBD1. CDR3 length: 14 residues. Trimming at V came to 3 bases and at J to 7 bases, leaving 5 bases not matched to a gene. CDR1 LGHDT and CDR2 YNNKEL come from the germline V gene (reference sequence). The CDR3 protein is CASSQPRQGATQYF. The CDR3 nucleotides are TGTGCCAGCAGCCAGCCTCGACAGGGGGCGACCCAGTACTTC.

This chain joins TRBV5-1 and TRBJ2-3, with 7 bases identical to TRBD1. Trimming removed 3 bases from V and 5 bases from J; junction bases left unmatched: 9. CDR3 length equals 15 residues. Germline CDR1 and CDR2: SGHRS and YFSETQ. The CDR3 is CASSSGDRAGDTQYF. CDR3 DNA: TGCGCCAGCAGCTCAGGAGACAGGGCGGGAGATACGCAGTATTTT. Combining the CDR3 with reference TRBV5-1 and TRBJ2-3 gives the whole variable domain KAGVTQTPRYLIKTRGQQVTLSCSPISGHRSVSWYQQTPGQGLQFLFEYFSETQRNKGNFPGRFSGRQFSNSRSEMNVSTLELGDSALYLCASSSGDRAGDTQYFGPGTRLTVL.

The rearrangement joins TRBV5-4 to TRBJ1-2; 9 bases map to TRBD1. J was trimmed by 4 bases and V by 4 bases; bases with no gene match: 5. Germline V gene lookup returns CDR1 SGHNT and CDR2 YYREEE (reference sequence). This CDR3 is 14 amino acids long. This chain's CDR3 is CASSPGDRVYGYTF. CDR3 in DNA: TGTGCCAGCAGCCCCGGGGACAGGGTCTATGGCTACACCTTC.

This rearrangement joins TRBV5-5 to TRBJ1-3, with D perhaps matching TRBD1 (5 bases). This CDR3 has 17 residues. V lost 1 base, J lost 2 bases, and 16 bases lay in between. CDR1 is SGHKS, CDR2 YYEKEE, per germline (reference sequence). The CDR3 sequence: CASSLFFRASTGNTIYF. CDR3 coding DNA: TGTGCCAGCAGCTTGTTCTTCAGGGCGAGTACTGGAAACACCATATATTTT.

This chain joins TRBV28 and TRBJ1-2, with 8 bases aligning to TRBD1. V gave up 2 bases and J gave up 2 bases; unmatched junction bases: 1. Germline values: CDR1 MDHEN, CDR2 SYDVKM. The CDR3 contains 14 residues. The CDR3 reads CASSLTGGNYGYTF. The CDR3 DNA sequence: TGTGCCAGCAGTTTAACAGGGGGGAACTATGGCTACACCTTC.

This clone was picked up one time. The chain is built from TRBV5-1 and TRBJ1-1; 7 bases are a match to TRBD1. Germline V gene sequence: CDR1 SGHRS, CDR2 YFSETQ. The CDR3 contains 15 residues. The ends lost 4 bases at V and 0 bases at J; junction bases unmatched: 6. Here the CDR3 reads CASSKMTGLNTEAFF. CDR3 DNA: TGCGCCAGCAGCAAGATGACAGGGTTGAACACTGAAGCTTTCTTT.

This sequence joins TRBV5-1 and TRBJ1-1, with TRBD1 as a possible D gene (6 bases). The CDR3 spans 14 residues. The germline CDR1 and CDR2 sequences are SGHRS and YFSETQ. V lost 2 bases to trimming and J lost 1 base, with 9 bases between them. For the CDR3, the DNA is TGCGCCAGCAGCTTTGGGGGGGCGAACACTGAAGCTTTCTTT. It encodes CASSFGGANTEAFF. Combining the CDR3 with reference TRBV5-1 and TRBJ1-1 gives the whole variable domain KAGVTQTPRYLIKTRGQQVTLSCSPISGHRSVSWYQQTPGQGLQFLFEYFSETQRNKGNFPGRFSGRQFSNSRSEMNVSTLELGDSALYLCASSFGGANTEAFFGQGTRLTVV.

The chain uses TRBV28 and TRBJ2-1; 11 nucleotides align to TRBD1. This CDR3 contains 18 residues. In germline, CDR1 is MDHEN, CDR2 SYDVKM. With 3 bases clipped from V and 7 bases from J, the junction kept 14 bases outside the gene matches. CDR3 region: CASSFSPPRDRGSNEQFF. CDR3 in DNA: TGTGCCAGCAGTTTTTCCCCCCCGCGGGACAGGGGGAGTAATGAGCAGTTCTTC.

V and J are TRBV19 and TRBJ2-4; 9 nucleotides match TRBD1. CDR1 and CDR2 (germline): LNHDA, SQIVND (reference sequence). Trimming at V came to 6 bases and at J to 15 bases, leaving 21 bases not matched to a gene. CDR3 length: 16 residues. The CDR3 is CASSEGRGQGLDIAYF. The CDR3 nucleotides are TGTGCCAGTAGCGAGGGTCGGGGACAGGGCTTAGATATCGCGTACTTC.

V is TRBV28 and J is TRBJ2-7; 11 bases are shared with TRBD1. The CDR3 covers 14 residues. Per germline, CDR1 MDHEN and CDR2 SYDVKM. The V segment lost 6 bases and the J segment 2 bases; nucleotides outside the gene matches: 3. The CDR3 region is CASRGTGGAYEQYF. As DNA, the CDR3 is TGTGCCAGCAGAGGGACAGGGGGAGCCTACGAGCAGTACTTC. The full variable domain, its missing parts supplied by reference TRBV28 and TRBJ2-7, is DVKVTQSSRYLVKRTGEKVFLECVQDMDHENMFWYRQDPGLGLRLIYFSYDVKMKEKGDIPEGYSVSREKKERFSLILESASTNQTSMYLCASRGTGGAYEQYFGPGTRLTVT.

In its sample, this clone was seen once. This chain links TRBV6-5 with TRBJ2-3, with 7 positions matching TRBD1. CDR1 is MNHEY and CDR2 is SVGAGI in the germline V gene. This CDR3 is 14 amino acids long. V lost 7 bases, J lost 1 base, and 5 bases stayed unmatched. The CDR3 loop reads CASTWGTGTDTQYF. The CDR3 DNA reads TGTGCCAGCACCTGGGGGACAGGCACAGATACGCAGTATTTT.

The chain uses TRBV5-4 and TRBJ2-5, with 10 bases lining up with TRBD1. This CDR3 has 16 residues. The germline V gene encodes CDR1 SGHNT and CDR2 YYREEE (reference sequence). The ends lost 4 bases at V and 3 bases at J; junction bases unmatched: 9. The CDR3 nucleotides read TGTGCCAGCAGCCGGACCGGGACAGGGGCCGAAGAGACCCAGTACTTC. Translating gives CASSRTGTGAEETQYF.